These 20 T cell receptor beta chains originate from one sample sequenced in a study of T cells in Graves' hyperthyroidism and ophthalmopathy. Amplification of TCR beta CDR3 regions used RNA as the template. The HTBI set primed first-round TCR CDR3 RT-PCR. TCRdb analysed the multiplex PCR reads with MiXCR anew, one entry per CDR3 protein. The sample lists 560,000 or so distinct CDR3 sequences, 40% to 55% occurring once. The specimen was peripheral blood or thyroid tissue (not recorded which). These receptors originate from a woman under 30 with Graves' hyperthyroidism.

This clonotype was seen ten or more times. This chain connects TRBV29-1 to TRBJ2-7, with TRBD2 matching 12 bases. This CDR3 is 13 amino acids long. Trimming at V came to 3 bases and at J to 3 bases, leaving 0 bases not matched to a gene. Germline assignment: CDR1 SQVTM and CDR2 ANQGSEA. The CDR3 here is CSVETSGSYEQYF. The CDR3 nucleotides are TGCAGCGTTGAGACTAGCGGGAGCTACGAGCAGTACTTC.

This sequence joins TRBV11-2 and TRBJ1-1, with TRBD1 matching over 9 bases. From germline, CDR1 is SGHAT and CDR2 FQNNGV. This CDR3 comprises 14 residues. V dropped 6 bases and J dropped 1; count of bases not matched to a gene: 3. The CDR3 loop is CASSGQGTNTEAFF. The DNA for the CDR3 is TGTGCCAGCAGTGGACAGGGGACGAACACTGAAGCTTTCTTT.

This clonotype was counted only a few times. This sequence joins TRBV7-9 and TRBJ2-7; 8 nucleotides align to TRBD2. V trimming: 5 bases; J trimming: 2 bases; junction bases outside the gene matches: 8. This CDR3 spans 15 amino acids. The germline gives CDR1 SEHNR, CDR2 FQNEAQ (reference sequence). This chain's CDR3 is CASSLGAGETYEQYF. Here the CDR3 DNA reads TGTGCCAGCAGCCTGGGAGCGGGAGAGACCTACGAGCAGTACTTC. The full variable domain, with the rest looked up from reference TRBV7-9 and TRBJ2-7, is DTGVSQNPRHKITKRGQNVTFRCDPISEHNRLYWYRQTLGQGPEFLTYFQNEAQLEKSRLLSDRFSAERPKGSFSTLEIQRTEQGDSAMYLCASSLGAGETYEQYFGPGTRLTVT.

The gene calls are TRBV9 and TRBJ2-5, with unresolved D. Trimming removed 3 bases from V and 0 bases from J, with 6 bases in between. Germline loops: CDR1 SGDLS, CDR2 YYNGEE. The CDR3 is 13 amino acids. The CDR3 sequence is CASSGYNQETQYF. CDR3 bases: TGTGCCAGCAGCGGATATAACCAAGAGACCCAGTACTTC. The entire variable domain, with the rest obtained from reference TRBV9 and TRBJ2-5, is as follows: DSGVTQTPKHLITATGQRVTLRCSPRSGDLSVYWYQQSLDQGLQFLIQYYNGEERAKGNILERFSAQQFPDLHSELNLSSLELGDSALYFCASSGYNQETQYFGPGTRLLVL.

On this clonotype: With a much larger clone just one base away, this may be a read error. The chain recombines TRBV2 with TRBJ1-1; D remains ambiguous. Germline V gives CDR1 SNHLY, CDR2 FYNNEI. The CDR3 is 10 residues long. Trimming stripped 4 bases from V and 11 bases from J, with 8 bases between. CDR3 bases: TGTGCCAGCAGTGGGGGATACGCTTTCTTT. It specifies CASSGGYAFF.

This clonotype was counted many times. At one boundary the junction diverges from the germline segment, which might be a read error. The chain carries TRBV25-1 and TRBJ1-3, with 10 nucleotides matching TRBD1. The CDR3 sequence is 14 residues long. Germline CDR1 and CDR2: MGHDK and SYGVNS. CDR3 loop: CASGRQGAGDTIYF. The CDR3, as DNA: TGTGCCAGCGGTAGACAGGGGGCTGGAGACACCATATATTTT.

Regarding this clonotype: A read error is possible here, since a much larger clone lies one base away. The chain uses TRBV2 and TRBJ1-1; 8 nucleotides align to TRBD1. Germline lookup yields CDR1 SNHLY and CDR2 FYNNEI. The CDR3 is made up of 12 amino acids. V was pared by 8 bases and J by 12 bases, with 11 bases of the junction left unmatched. CDR3 DNA sequence: TGTGCCAGCTTGACAGGGGACCGGAGGACTTTCTTT. Amino acids: CASLTGDRRTFF.

As concerns this clonotype: A much larger clone differs by one base, so this may be a read error. It is likely a read error, because the conserved phenylalanine at the end of the CDR3 is missing. The chain combines TRBV9 with TRBJ2-5; unclear D gene. The CDR3 totals 12 residues. Germline V gene data show CDR1 as SGDLS and CDR2 as YYNGEE. V dropped 4 bases and J dropped 4 bases, with 8 bases sitting between them. The CDR3 reads CASSYTGETQYL. DNA of the CDR3: TGTGCCAGCAGCTACACTGGAGAGACCCAGTACCTC.

This chain links TRBV7-2 with TRBJ1-6; no reliable D call. Trimming took off 4 bases at V and 4 bases at J, with 11 bases between the two ends. CDR3 length: 15 residues. The germline gives CDR1 SGHTA, CDR2 FQGNSA. This CDR3 is CASSSARRYNSPLHF. CDR3 nucleotide sequence: TGTGCCAGCAGCTCTGCGAGACGTTATAATTCACCCCTCCACTTT.

Ten or more counts support this clonotype. The V call is TRBV29-1, the J call TRBJ1-2; D might be TRBD1 (6 bases). Per the germline V gene, CDR1 is SQVTM and CDR2 is ANQGSEA. Trimming cost V 6 bases and J 7 bases, with 21 bases left between them. The length of the CDR3 is 14 residues. The DNA for the CDR3 is TGCAGCGTCGACGTTGGGACATCCCTCGCTGGCTACACCTTC. As protein: CSVDVGTSLAGYTF.

The gene calls are TRBV20-1 and TRBJ1-1; tentative D call: TRBD1 (5 bases). Germline V gene data show CDR1 as DFQATT and CDR2 as SNEGSKA (reference sequence). Trimming cost V 3 bases and J 6 bases, with 14 bases left between them. The CDR3 consists of 13 residues. For the CDR3, the DNA is TGCAGTGCTAGGGGGCAGGGAGGGCCTGAAGCTTTCTTT. It specifies CSARGQGGPEAFF.

The genes are TRBV11-1 and TRBJ2-7; the D gene could be TRBD1 or TRBD2 (6 bases each). Germline V CDR1 and CDR2: SGHAT, FQDESV (reference sequence). CDR3 length equals 14 residues. Trimming took 7 bases from V and 3 from J, leaving 16 bases between them. The CDR3 bases are TGTGCCAGCACTCCGCGGGACAAATACTACGAGCAGTACTTC. Translated, it gives CASTPRDKYYEQYF.

The table lists this clonotype with many counts. This chain uses TRBV9 with TRBJ2-5; the D is unclear. Trimming stripped 4 bases from V and 2 bases from J, with 12 bases between. This CDR3 has 14 residues. Looked up from germline, CDR1 is SGDLS and CDR2 is YYNGEE. The CDR3 protein is CASSPRTAQETQYF. In DNA, the CDR3 is TGTGCCAGCAGCCCCCGGACGGCTCAAGAGACCCAGTACTTC.

This clonotype was observed a handful of times. J is TRBJ2-5 and V is TRBV7-9, with D possibly TRBD1 on 6 matching bases. Trimming took 7 bases from V and 2 from J, leaving 14 bases between them. Germline V gene data show CDR1 as SEHNR and CDR2 as FQNEAQ (reference sequence). This CDR3 region has 14 residues. The CDR3 region is CASTSPGAQETQYF. The CDR3 DNA reads TGTGCCAGCACCTCCCCAGGGGCACAAGAGACCCAGTACTTC.

This clonotype was detected many times. V usage is TRBV2 and J usage is TRBJ1-2; D may be TRBD1 (6 bases). The length of the CDR3 is 15 residues. Trimming cost V 6 bases and J 5 bases, with 19 bases left between them. From germline, CDR1 is SNHLY and CDR2 FYNNEI. In nucleotides, the CDR3 is TGTGCCAGCAGCGCCCTACCCGCGGACAGTTATGGCTACACCTTC. Amino acid sequence: CASSALPADSYGYTF.

This clonotype showed up just once. A read error is likely, as this CDR3 ends without the conserved phenylalanine or tryptophan. The DNA is omitted, as the CDR3 cannot be located on it reliably, and the CDR3 follows TCRdb's listing. The gene calls are TRBV24-1 and TRBJ1-1. Looked up from germline, CDR1 is KGHDR and CDR2 is SFDVKD. The CDR3 is 9 residues long, ends included. The CDR3: CATSDLAGE.

This chain links TRBV7-2 with TRBJ2-5, with D perhaps assigned TRBD1 or TRBD2 (6 bases each). Per germline, CDR1 SGHTA and CDR2 FQGNSA. This CDR3 has 13 residues. Trimming left V 2 bases short and J 4 bases short, with 8 bases between. This chain's CDR3 is CASSLKGGETQYF. CDR3 DNA sequence: TGTGCCAGCAGCTTAAAGGGGGGAGAGACCCAGTACTTC.

To note about this clonotype: A much bigger clone sits one base away, suggesting this may be a read error. DNA for the CDR3: TGTGCCACCAGCCAGGCCATGAACACTGAAGCTTTCTTT. It yields the protein CATSQAMNTEAFF. This chain uses TRBV2 with TRBJ1-1; the D is unclear. Germline V gene data show CDR1 as SNHLY and CDR2 as FYNNEI. Trimming took 10 bases from V and 0 from J, leaving 12 bases between them. This CDR3 has 13 amino acids.

J is TRBJ1-6 and V is TRBV5-4, with 9 bases lining up with TRBD1. This CDR3 has 15 residues. V lost 7 bases and J lost 7; bases outside the gene matches: 9. Per germline, CDR1 SGHNT and CDR2 YYREEE (reference sequence). In nucleotides, the CDR3 is TGTGCCAGCTCATCTACAGGGGGCCGGAATTCACCCCTCCACTTT. It yields the protein CASSSTGGRNSPLHF.

This chain connects TRBV29-1 to TRBJ1-1; 9 bases line up with TRBD1. There are 13 residues in the CDR3. Per the germline V gene, CDR1 is SQVTM and CDR2 is ANQGSEA. V lost 6 bases to trimming and J lost 5 bases; unmatched junction nucleotides: 7. The CDR3 reads CSVWTGEETEAFF. CDR3 bases: TGCAGCGTCTGGACAGGGGAGGAGACTGAAGCTTTCTTT.